Presented here are 13 T cell receptor beta chains from one specimen sequenced in a study of identical twins. Each CDR3 protein is one row after TCRdb ran MiXCR on the 5' RACE reads. The table includes over 250,000 distinct CDR3 sequences, nearly 9.5% detected once. This sample also belongs to another study, concerning yellow fever vaccine responses in identical twins.

Sequenced input: CD8+ T cells sorted from blood. These TCRs come from a woman aged 18 to 35 in good health.

This clonotype was counted between two and nine times. The chain links TRBV20-1 to TRBJ2-2; D not certain. V was cut by 6 bases and J by 4 bases, with 18 bases left in between. CDR3 length equals 15 residues. Per germline, CDR1 DFQATT and CDR2 SNEGSKA (reference sequence). Here the CDR3 DNA reads TGCAGTGCGACCCACCCTACCTGGGGCACCGGGGAGCTGTTTTTT. Protein sequence: CSATHPTWGTGELFF.

This clonotype was seen more than once but under ten times. This rearrangement joins TRBV7-2 to TRBJ2-7, with D uncertain. The germline V gene has CDR1 SGHTA and CDR2 FQGNSA. Trimming stripped 2 bases from V and 5 bases from J, with 7 bases between. The CDR3 contains 12 residues. The CDR3 DNA follows: TGTGCCAGCAGCTTAACCGGACACGAGCAGTACTTC. Protein: CASSLTGHEQYF.

The rearrangement joins TRBV6-2 or TRBV6-3 to TRBJ2-7; D possibly uses TRBD1 or TRBD2 (6 bases each). Germline CDR1 MNHEY, CDR2 SVGEGT. There are 18 residues in the CDR3. V was clipped by 0 bases and J by 1 base, with 19 bases between them. The CDR3 protein is CASSYSPSIGGPSYEQYF. CDR3 nucleotides: TGTGCCAGCAGTTACTCACCTTCCATCGGGGGCCCGTCCTACGAGCAGTACTTC.

This clonotype showed up just a few times. The J gene is TRBJ2-5, the V gene TRBV7-8; D possibly corresponds to TRBD1 (5 bases). CDR3 size: 17 residues. Germline CDR1 is SGHVS and CDR2 is FQNEAQ. Trimming cost V 3 bases and J 5 bases, with 22 bases left between them. The CDR3 protein is CASSLGLASDTFETQYF. The DNA for the CDR3 is TGTGCCAGCAGCTTGGGGCTGGCGTCTGATACGTTCGAGACCCAGTACTTC.

In this sample, this clonotype turned up many times. The gene calls are TRBV4-2 and TRBJ2-2, with 14 bases fitting TRBD2. The CDR3 contains 18 residues. Unmatched junction bases numbered 5, after V lost 0 bases and J lost 5 bases. CDR1 is LGHNA, CDR2 YNFKEQ, per germline. This CDR3 reads CASSQDGGLAGETGELFF. The CDR3 DNA reads as TGTGCCAGCAGCCAAGACGGGGGACTAGCGGGAGAGACCGGGGAGCTGTTTTTT.

This clonotype was counted many times. The chain carries TRBV9 and TRBJ2-2; tentative D call: TRBD2 (5 bases). CDR1 is SGDLS, CDR2 YYNGEE, per germline. Trimming stripped 3 bases from V and 7 bases from J, with 7 bases between. This CDR3 contains 12 residues. The CDR3 loop reads CASSARDGELFF. The CDR3 DNA is TGTGCCAGCAGCGCACGGGACGGGGAGCTGTTTTTT.

The chain uses TRBV13 and TRBJ2-5, with D perhaps TRBD1 (6 bases). V was shortened by 3 bases and J by 4 bases, with 12 bases between the two germline ends. This CDR3 region has 14 residues. Germline V lookup: CDR1 PRHDT, CDR2 FYEKMQ (reference sequence). The CDR3 is CASSFLQGRETQYF. CDR3 nucleotides: TGTGCCAGCAGCTTTCTACAGGGCCGAGAGACCCAGTACTTC.

This clonotype was picked up a small number of times. The V call is TRBV7-9, the J call TRBJ2-5; D may be TRBD2 (5 bases). V lost 5 bases and J 4 bases, leaving 20 bases between the germline ends. Germline V lookup: CDR1 SEHNR, CDR2 FQNEAQ (reference sequence). The CDR3 sequence is 16 residues long. The CDR3 nucleotides read TGTGCCAGCAGCAAACCCGATACGGGGTATCGAGAGACCCAGTACTTC. As protein: CASSKPDTGYRETQYF.

This clonotype has at least ten counts. This chain connects TRBV5-1 to TRBJ2-5; D gene ambiguous. The CDR3 covers 16 residues. Germline loops: CDR1 SGHRS, CDR2 YFSETQ. V shed 0 bases and J shed 3 bases, with 15 bases lying between them. The CDR3 coding sequence is TGCGCCAGCAGCTTGGCGGTGTCTGGACGGGAAGAGACCCAGTACTTC. Protein: CASSLAVSGREETQYF.

This chain connects TRBV5-6 to TRBJ2-1, with a tentative D call TRBD1 (6 bases). Trimming took off 6 bases at V and 10 bases at J, with 14 bases between the two ends. Germline CDR1 SGHDT, CDR2 YYEEEE. The CDR3 spans 12 residues. Here the CDR3 reads CASITQGREQFF. The CDR3 region has the DNA TGTGCCAGCATTACACAGGGCCGAGAGCAGTTCTTC.

The rearrangement joins TRBV7-9 to TRBJ1-2; no clear D gene. The CDR3 consists of 14 residues. V lost 1 base and J lost 1, with 7 bases in between. The V gene's germline CDR1 is SEHNR and CDR2 FQNEAQ (reference sequence). This CDR3 is CASSLEGFNYGYTF. In nucleotides, the CDR3 is TGTGCCAGCAGCTTAGAAGGATTTAACTATGGCTACACCTTC.

The V and J genes are TRBV12-3 or TRBV12-4 and TRBJ2-1; the D is unclear. V was trimmed by 11 bases and J by 4 bases, leaving 27 bases between them. The CDR3 runs 17 residues. The CDR3 nucleotides read TGTGCCCTCAGTTACGCGAGGTTTAGCACGGTGTACAATGAGCAGTTCTTC. Protein sequence: CALSYARFSTVYNEQFF.

The sample holds many counts of this clonotype. The chain employs TRBV7-8 and TRBJ2-7, with 11 bases fitting TRBD2. Trimming removed 3 bases from V and 0 bases from J; junction bases left unmatched: 7. This CDR3 spans 17 amino acids. Germline V gene lookup returns CDR1 SGHVS and CDR2 FQNEAQ. CDR3 protein: CASSFPSGGTYSYEQYF. In nucleotides, the CDR3 is TGTGCCAGCAGCTTTCCTAGCGGGGGGACCTACTCCTACGAGCAGTACTTC.